The 2 T cell receptor beta chains below come from one sample, sequenced in a study of beta chain features in type 1 diabetes (dated by TCRdb to the late 2010s). Library preparation employed the immunoSEQ multiplex PCR assay. All of the isolated RNA was reverse transcribed with the High Capacity cDNA Reverse Transcription Kit, so expressed TCRB transcripts were sequenced. As stored in TCRdb, this immuneACCESS dataset retains in-frame rearrangements with V and J assigned. A fraction of the clones does not appear; measured against another copy, unresolved V genes explain less than half of the discrepancy, and the remainder lacks a known reason. The sample table holds 250,000 to 300,000 clones, of which approximately 25% were seen once. In total, the top ten clones hold 0.012% of the sample. Antigens of these TCRs are unknown. The paper as a whole reports these results and caveats: In all four CD4+ subsets, TCRB CDR3 length was moderately but significantly shorter in type 1 diabetes patients.

Sample: naive CD4+ T cells from blood. The cell subset or site label on this specimen signifies: true naive CD4+ T cells. These receptors were obtained from a woman aged 25 to 39 with type 1 diabetes.

The chain is built from TRBV5-1 and TRBJ2-7; TRBD2 is a possible D gene (5 bases). Germline V gene sequence: CDR1 SGHRS, CDR2 YFSETQ. The CDR3 consists of 11 residues. V lost 6 bases to trimming and J lost 6 bases, with 10 bases between them. The CDR3 spells CASTGSGEQYF. The CDR3, as DNA: TGCGCCAGCACGGGCAGCGGCGAGCAGTACTTC.

The gene calls are TRBV5-1 and TRBJ2-1; TRBD2 might be the D (5 bases). The CDR3 extends over 14 amino acids. Germline values: CDR1 SGHRS, CDR2 YFSETQ. V was trimmed by 0 bases and J by 6 bases, leaving 10 bases between them. The CDR3 here is CASSLAGIGNEQFF. The CDR3 region has the DNA TGCGCCAGCAGCTTGGCCGGGATTGGCAATGAGCAGTTCTTC.